A single sample is the source of the 7 T cell receptor beta chains below, sequenced in a study of cytomegalovirus exposure and HLA in healthy donors. The PCR used 60 Vbeta and 13 Jbeta primers. TCRdb's copy holds only in-frame clones and misses some; the assay was immunoSEQ multiplex PCR. The table has approximately 180,000 clones, about 79% seen once. The specimen was PBMCs. These TCRs come from a man aged 40-55 years in good health and CMV-seropositive.

There are a few counts of this clone. This chain uses TRBV15 with TRBJ1-4; D unresolved. The germline gives CDR1 LNHNV, CDR2 YYDKDF (reference sequence). V gave up 0 bases and J gave up 0 bases, with 11 bases separating them. This CDR3 has 17 amino acids. The CDR3 protein is CATSRDSRTATNEKLFF. CDR3 bases: TGTGCCACCAGCAGAGATTCCAGAACAGCAACTAATGAAAAACTGTTTTTT.

V and J are TRBV7-9 and TRBJ2-3; the D gene is possibly TRBD2 (6 bases). This CDR3 spans 14 amino acids. Trimming took 4 bases from V and 2 from J, leaving 10 bases between them. Germline V gives CDR1 SEHNR, CDR2 FQNEAQ (reference sequence). As DNA, the CDR3 is TGTGCCAGCAGCTCCGGGGACTTCACAGATACGCAGTATTTT. It codes for CASSSGDFTDTQYF.

V is TRBV27 and J is TRBJ2-1; 8 bases fit TRBD2. Germline assignment: CDR1 MNHEY and CDR2 SMNVEV (reference sequence). The CDR3 runs 15 residues. V gave up 5 bases and J gave up 0 bases; unmatched junction bases: 3. The CDR3 DNA sequence: TGTGCCAGCAGTAGTAGCGGGGACTCCTACAATGAGCAGTTCTTC. This sequence encodes CASSSSGDSYNEQFF.

The CDR3 protein is CASSFRLVVGTGELFF. In nucleotides, the CDR3 is TGTGCCAGCAGCTTCCGACTAGTTGTGGGCACCGGGGAGCTGTTTTTT. The chain recombines TRBV7-2 with TRBJ2-2, with D tentatively TRBD2 (6 bases). The germline V and J ends were trimmed by 3 bases and 4 bases, with 15 bases remaining between them. Looked up from germline, CDR1 is SGHTA and CDR2 is FQGNSA. This CDR3 contains 16 residues.

The chain links TRBV13 to TRBJ2-2; 9 bases line up with TRBD2. The CDR3 loop spans 13 amino acids. CDR1 is PRHDT and CDR2 is FYEKMQ in the germline V gene (reference sequence). V lost 5 bases, J lost 9 bases, and 4 bases stayed unmatched. Written as DNA, the CDR3 is TGTGCCAGCAGCCATCTAGCGGGGAGGGAGCTGTTTTTT. This translates into CASSHLAGRELFF.

The chain joins TRBV19 to TRBJ2-1; the D gene is possibly TRBD2 (5 bases). Trimming cost V 0 bases and J 0 bases, with 6 bases left between them. CDR3 length: 15 residues. CDR1 is LNHDA, CDR2 SQIVND, per germline (reference sequence). CDR3 sequence reads: CASSIDGSSYNEQFF. The CDR3 bases are TGTGCCAGTAGTATAGATGGGAGCTCCTACAATGAGCAGTTCTTC.

This chain connects TRBV2 to TRBJ1-2, with D possibly matching TRBD1 (5 bases). V shed 6 bases and J shed 12 bases, with 17 bases lying between them. The length of the CDR3 is 12 residues. The germline V gene has CDR1 SNHLY and CDR2 FYNNEI. Here the CDR3 DNA reads TGTGCCAGCAGCGGCTCAGGGCGCGGGAACACCTTC. It is translated as CASSGSGRGNTF.